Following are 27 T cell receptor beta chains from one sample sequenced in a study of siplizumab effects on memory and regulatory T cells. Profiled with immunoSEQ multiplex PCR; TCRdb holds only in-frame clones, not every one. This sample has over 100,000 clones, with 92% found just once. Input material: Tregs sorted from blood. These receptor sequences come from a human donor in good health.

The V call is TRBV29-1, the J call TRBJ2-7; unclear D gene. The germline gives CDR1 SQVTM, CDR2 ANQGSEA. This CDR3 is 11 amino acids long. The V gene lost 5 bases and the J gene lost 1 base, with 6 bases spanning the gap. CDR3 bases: TGCAGCGTTCTAGGATCCTACGAGCAGTACTTC. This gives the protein CSVLGSYEQYF.

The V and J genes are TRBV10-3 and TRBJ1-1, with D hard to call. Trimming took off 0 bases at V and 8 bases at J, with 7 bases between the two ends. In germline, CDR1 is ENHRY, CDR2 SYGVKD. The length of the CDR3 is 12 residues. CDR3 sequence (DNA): TGTGCCATCAGTGAGTCCGAAATGGAAGCTTTCTTT. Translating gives CAISESEMEAFF.

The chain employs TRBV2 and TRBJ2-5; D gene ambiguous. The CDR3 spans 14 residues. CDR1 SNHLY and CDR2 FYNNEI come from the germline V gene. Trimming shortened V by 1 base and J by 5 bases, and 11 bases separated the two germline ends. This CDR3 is CASSEGRAGETQYF. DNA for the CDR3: TGTGCCAGCAGTGAAGGAAGGGCTGGGGAGACCCAGTACTTC. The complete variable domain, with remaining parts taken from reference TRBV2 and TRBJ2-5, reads EPEVTQTPSHQVTQMGQEVILRCVPISNHLYFYWYRQILGQKVEFLVSFYNNEISEKSEIFDDQFSVERPDGSNFTLKIRSTKLEDSAMYFCASSEGRAGETQYFGPGTRLLVL.

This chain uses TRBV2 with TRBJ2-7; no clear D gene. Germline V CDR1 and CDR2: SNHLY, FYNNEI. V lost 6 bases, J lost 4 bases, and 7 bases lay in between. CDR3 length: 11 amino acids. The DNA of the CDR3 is TGTGCCAGCAGGAAAGAATACGAGCAGTACTTC. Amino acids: CASRKEYEQYF.

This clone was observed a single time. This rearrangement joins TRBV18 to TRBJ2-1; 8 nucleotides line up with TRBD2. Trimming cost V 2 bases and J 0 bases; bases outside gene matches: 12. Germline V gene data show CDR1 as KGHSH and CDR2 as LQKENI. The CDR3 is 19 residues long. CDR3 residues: CASSPVQRGTSSSYNEQFF. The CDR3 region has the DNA TGTGCCAGCTCACCAGTACAGCGGGGGACCTCGAGCTCCTACAATGAGCAGTTCTTC.

In nucleotides, the CDR3 is TGTGCCAGCAGCGCCTTAATTGGAAATCAGCCCCAGCATTTT. Translating gives CASSALIGNQPQHF. This chain joins TRBV7-9 and TRBJ1-5, with D unresolved. Germline V gene data show CDR1 as SEHNR and CDR2 as FQNEAQ (reference sequence). The V and J ends lost 5 bases and 4 bases respectively, with 12 bases between them. The CDR3 loop spans 14 amino acids.

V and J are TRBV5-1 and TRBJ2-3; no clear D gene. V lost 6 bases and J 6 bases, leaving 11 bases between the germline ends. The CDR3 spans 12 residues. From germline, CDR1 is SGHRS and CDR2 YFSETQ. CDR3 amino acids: CASTSPADTQYF. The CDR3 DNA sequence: TGCGCCAGCACCTCTCCCGCCGATACGCAGTATTTT. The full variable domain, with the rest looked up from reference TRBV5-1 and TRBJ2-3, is KAGVTQTPRYLIKTRGQQVTLSCSPISGHRSVSWYQQTPGQGLQFLFEYFSETQRNKGNFPGRFSGRQFSNSRSEMNVSTLELGDSALYLCASTSPADTQYFGPGTRLTVL.

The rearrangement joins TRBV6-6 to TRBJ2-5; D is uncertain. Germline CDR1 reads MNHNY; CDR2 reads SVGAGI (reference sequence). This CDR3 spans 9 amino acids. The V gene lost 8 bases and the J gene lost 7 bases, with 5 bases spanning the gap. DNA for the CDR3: TGTGCCAGCGGGGTGACCCAGTACTTC. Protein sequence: CASGVTQYF.

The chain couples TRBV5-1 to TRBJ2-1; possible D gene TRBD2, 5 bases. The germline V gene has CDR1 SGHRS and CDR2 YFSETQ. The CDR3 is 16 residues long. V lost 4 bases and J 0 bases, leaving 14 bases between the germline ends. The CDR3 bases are TGCGCCAGCAGCCCCACCCCCGGGAACTCCTACAATGAGCAGTTCTTC. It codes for CASSPTPGNSYNEQFF.

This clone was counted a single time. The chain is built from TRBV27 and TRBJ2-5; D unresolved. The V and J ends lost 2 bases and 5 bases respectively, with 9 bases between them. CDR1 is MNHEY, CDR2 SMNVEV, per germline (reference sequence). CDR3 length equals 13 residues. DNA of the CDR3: TGTGCCAGCAGTTTACGCACCACGGAGACCCAGTACTTC. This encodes CASSLRTTETQYF.

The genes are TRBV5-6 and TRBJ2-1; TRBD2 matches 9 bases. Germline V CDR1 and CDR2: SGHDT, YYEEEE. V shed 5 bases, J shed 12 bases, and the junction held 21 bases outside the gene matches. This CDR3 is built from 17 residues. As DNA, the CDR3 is TGTGCCAGCAGTCCAGACCGGGCTGCGGGGGGGGCCCTCGCGCAGTTCTTC. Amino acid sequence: CASSPDRAAGGALAQFF.

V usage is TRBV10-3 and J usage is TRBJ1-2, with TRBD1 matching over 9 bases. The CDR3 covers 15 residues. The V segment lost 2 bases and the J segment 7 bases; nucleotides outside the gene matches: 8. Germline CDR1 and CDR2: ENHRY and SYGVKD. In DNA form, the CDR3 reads TGTGCCATCAGTGAGCGTCCGGGGACAGGGACTGGCTACACCTTC. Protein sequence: CAISERPGTGTGYTF.

The CDR3 sequence is CASSELLFDTGELFF. In DNA form, the CDR3 reads TGTGCCAGCAGTGAATTACTCTTCGACACCGGGGAGCTGTTTTTT. This chain connects TRBV2 to TRBJ2-2; D gene uncertain. Germline values: CDR1 SNHLY, CDR2 FYNNEI. CDR3 length: 15 amino acids. The V and J ends lost 2 bases and 3 bases respectively, with 10 bases between them.

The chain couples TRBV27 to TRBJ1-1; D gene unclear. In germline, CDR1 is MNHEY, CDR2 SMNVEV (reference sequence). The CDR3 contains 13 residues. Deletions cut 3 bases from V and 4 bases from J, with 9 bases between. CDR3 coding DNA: TGTGCCAGCAGTTTTAGAGGGAGCACTGAAGCTTTCTTT. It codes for CASSFRGSTEAFF.

CDR3 in amino acids: CASSSVWGVFNEKLFF. In nucleotides, the CDR3 is TGTGCCAGCAGCTCGGTTTGGGGCGTTTTTAATGAAAAACTGTTTTTT. J is TRBJ1-4 and V is TRBV7-8, with D possibly being TRBD1 (5 bases). Between the trimmed V and J ends, which lost 4 bases and 4 bases, there was a span of 16 bases. The CDR3 extends over 16 amino acids. Germline CDR1 and CDR2: SGHVS and FQNEAQ.

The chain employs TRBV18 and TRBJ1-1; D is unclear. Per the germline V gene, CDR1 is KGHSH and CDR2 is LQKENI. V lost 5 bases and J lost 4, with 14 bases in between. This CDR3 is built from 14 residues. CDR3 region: CASSTVGRITEAFF. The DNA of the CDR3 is TGTGCCAGCTCAACCGTAGGGCGTATCACTGAAGCTTTCTTT.

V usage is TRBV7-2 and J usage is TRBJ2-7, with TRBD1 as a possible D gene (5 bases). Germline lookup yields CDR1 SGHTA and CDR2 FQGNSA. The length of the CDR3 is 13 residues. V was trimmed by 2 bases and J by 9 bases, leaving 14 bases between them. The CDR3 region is CASSLQGATGQYF. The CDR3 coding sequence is TGTGCCAGCAGCTTACAAGGGGCTACTGGGCAGTACTTC.

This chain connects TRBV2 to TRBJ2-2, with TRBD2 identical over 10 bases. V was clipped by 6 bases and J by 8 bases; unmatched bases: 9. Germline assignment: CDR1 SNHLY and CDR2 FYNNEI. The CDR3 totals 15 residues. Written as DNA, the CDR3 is TGTGCCAGCAGCCCTAGCGGGAGTACCTGGGGGGAGCTGTTTTTT. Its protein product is CASSPSGSTWGELFF.

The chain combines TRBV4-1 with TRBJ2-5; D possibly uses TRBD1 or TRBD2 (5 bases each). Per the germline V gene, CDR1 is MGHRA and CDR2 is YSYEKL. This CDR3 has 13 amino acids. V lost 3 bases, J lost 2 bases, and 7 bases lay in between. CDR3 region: CASSQGPQETQYF. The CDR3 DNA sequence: TGCGCCAGCAGCCAGGGACCGCAAGAGACCCAGTACTTC.

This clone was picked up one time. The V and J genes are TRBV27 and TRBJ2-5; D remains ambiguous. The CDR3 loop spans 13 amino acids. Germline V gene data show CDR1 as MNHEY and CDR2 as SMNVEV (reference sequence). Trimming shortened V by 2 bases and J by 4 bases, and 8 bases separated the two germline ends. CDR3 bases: TGTGCCAGCAGTTTAGAAGGACGAGAGACCCAGTACTTC. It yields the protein CASSLEGRETQYF.

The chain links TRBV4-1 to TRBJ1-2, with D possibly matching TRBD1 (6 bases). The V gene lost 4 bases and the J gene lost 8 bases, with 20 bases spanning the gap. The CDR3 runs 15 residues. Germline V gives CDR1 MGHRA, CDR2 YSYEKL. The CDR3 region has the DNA TGCGCCAGCAGCCCAGGACTAGGACAGCAATACGGCTACACCTTC. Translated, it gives CASSPGLGQQYGYTF.

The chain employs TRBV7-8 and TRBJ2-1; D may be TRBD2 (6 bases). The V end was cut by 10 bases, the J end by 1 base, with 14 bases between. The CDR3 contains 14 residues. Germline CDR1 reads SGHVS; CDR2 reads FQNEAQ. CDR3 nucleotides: TGTGCCACCAACCGGGACTCGTCCTACAATGAGCAGTTCTTC. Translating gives CATNRDSSYNEQFF.

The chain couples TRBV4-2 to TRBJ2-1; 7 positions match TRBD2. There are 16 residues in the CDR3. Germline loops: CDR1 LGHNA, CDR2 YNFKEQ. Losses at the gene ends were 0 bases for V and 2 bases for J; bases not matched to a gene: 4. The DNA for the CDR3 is TGTGCCAGCAGCCAAGAGGAGGGAGGGCCCTACAATGAGCAGTTCTTC. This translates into CASSQEEGGPYNEQFF.

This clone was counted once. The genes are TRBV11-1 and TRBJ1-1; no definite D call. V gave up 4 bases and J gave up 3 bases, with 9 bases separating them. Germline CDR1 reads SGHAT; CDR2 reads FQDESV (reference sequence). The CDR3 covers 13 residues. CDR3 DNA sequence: TGTGCCAGCAGCTCCCCCGGATACACTGAAGCTTTCTTT. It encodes CASSSPGYTEAFF.

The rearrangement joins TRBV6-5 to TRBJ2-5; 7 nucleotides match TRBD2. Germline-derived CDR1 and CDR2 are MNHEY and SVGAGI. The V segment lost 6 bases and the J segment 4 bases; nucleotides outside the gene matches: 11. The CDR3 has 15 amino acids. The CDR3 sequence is CASSRTSVGLETQYF. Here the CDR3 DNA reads TGTGCCAGCAGCCGCACTAGCGTAGGGCTAGAGACCCAGTACTTC.

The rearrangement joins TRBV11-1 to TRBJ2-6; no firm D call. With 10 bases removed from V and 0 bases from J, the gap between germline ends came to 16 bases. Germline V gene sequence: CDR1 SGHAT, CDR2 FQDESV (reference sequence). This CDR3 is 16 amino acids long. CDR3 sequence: CATQLIRDSGANVLTF. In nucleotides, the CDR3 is TGTGCCACCCAGCTTATCCGCGACTCTGGGGCCAACGTCCTGACTTTC. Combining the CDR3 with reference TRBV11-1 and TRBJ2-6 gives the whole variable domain EAEVAQSPRYKITEKSQAVAFWCDPISGHATLYWYRQILGQGPELLVQFQDESVVDDSQLPKDRFSAERLKGVDSTLKIQPAELGDSAMYLCATQLIRDSGANVLTFGAGSRLTVL.

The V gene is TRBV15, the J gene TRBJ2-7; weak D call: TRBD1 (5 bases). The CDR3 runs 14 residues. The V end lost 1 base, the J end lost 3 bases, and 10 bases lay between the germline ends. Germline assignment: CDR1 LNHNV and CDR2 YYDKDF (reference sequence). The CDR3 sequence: CATSRGQFSYEQYF. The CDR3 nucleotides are TGTGCCACCAGCAGAGGACAGTTTAGCTACGAGCAGTACTTC.